Shown below are 27 T cell receptor beta chains from a single sample sequenced in a study of T cell changes during pregnancy in multiple sclerosis. Clones were sequenced by immunoSEQ multiplex PCR, and TCRdb holds only the in-frame ones, with some missing. This sample has about 38,000 clones, with about 94% found just once. The starting material was CD4+ T cells from peripheral blood mononuclear cells, obtained in the second trimester of pregnancy. The receptors originated from a female donor with multiple sclerosis, enrolled in a pregnancy study.

Concerning this clone: This sample also contains other DNA sequences that code for the same CDR3. This rearrangement joins TRBV20-1 to TRBJ2-3; D is possibly TRBD1 (5 bases). Germline CDR1 DFQATT, CDR2 SNEGSKA (reference sequence). V was cut by 1 base and J by 6 bases, with 5 bases left in between. The CDR3 runs to 11 residues. Here the CDR3 DNA reads TGCAGTGCTAGAGGGGGCGATACGCAGTATTTT. It encodes CSARGGDTQYF.

This sequence joins TRBV5-1 and TRBJ2-5; maybe TRBD1 (5 bases). The ends were cut back, 0 bases at V and 4 bases at J, with 13 bases in the middle. The germline gives CDR1 SGHRS, CDR2 YFSETQ. This CDR3 is built from 15 residues. The CDR3: CASSLVPRAAETQYF. Here the CDR3 DNA reads TGCGCCAGCAGCTTGGTCCCCAGGGCAGCAGAGACCCAGTACTTC.

The CDR3 sequence is CASSPQGAYEQYF. In DNA, the CDR3 is TGTGCCAGCTCACCACAGGGGGCCTACGAGCAGTACTTC. The gene calls are TRBV18 and TRBJ2-7; TRBD1 might be the D (6 bases). Trimming stripped 1 base from V and 2 bases from J, with 6 bases between. Germline V gene data show CDR1 as KGHSH and CDR2 as LQKENI. The CDR3 loop spans 13 amino acids.

The V call is TRBV19, the J call TRBJ1-1; possibly TRBD1 for D (5 bases). CDR3 length equals 15 residues. CDR1 LNHDA and CDR2 SQIVND come from the germline V gene (reference sequence). V shed 4 bases and J shed 0 bases, with 12 bases lying between them. The CDR3 region is CASSKAQGLNTEAFF. As DNA, the CDR3 is TGTGCCAGTAGTAAAGCCCAGGGATTGAACACTGAAGCTTTCTTT.

The chain couples TRBV7-9 to TRBJ2-1; 11 bases are shared with TRBD1. The CDR3 totals 14 residues. The ends lost 6 bases at V and 6 bases at J; junction bases unmatched: 4. CDR1 is SEHNR, CDR2 FQNEAQ, per germline (reference sequence). CDR3 in amino acids: CASSDGTGGNEQFF. In DNA, the CDR3 is TGTGCCAGCAGTGACGGGACAGGGGGCAATGAGCAGTTCTTC.

The chain has TRBV11-2 and TRBJ2-7, with 12 bases that match TRBD2. The CDR3 totals 16 residues. V lost 1 base and J lost 4; bases outside the gene matches: 5. CDR1 and CDR2 (germline): SGHAT, FQNNGV. For the CDR3, the DNA is TGTGCCAGCAGCTTAGTCCCGACTAGCGGGAGTTACGAGCAGTACTTC. Amino acids: CASSLVPTSGSYEQYF. The full variable domain, completed using reference TRBV11-2 and TRBJ2-7, is EAGVAQSPRYKIIEKRQSVAFWCNPISGHATLYWYQQILGQGPKLLIQFQNNGVVDDSQLPKDRFSAERLKGVDSTLKIQPAKLEDSAVYLCASSLVPTSGSYEQYFGPGTRLTVT.

The V gene is TRBV29-1, the J gene TRBJ2-7; possibly TRBD2 for D (6 bases). The germline V gene has CDR1 SQVTM and CDR2 ANQGSEA. This CDR3 region has 13 residues. The V end lost 7 bases, the J end lost 9 bases, and 22 bases lay between the germline ends. The CDR3 DNA follows: TGCAGCGCTCGGTCCGGGCAGGGAGGTTGGCAGTACTTC. Translated: CSARSGQGGWQYF.

V gene TRBV5-1 combines with J gene TRBJ1-1; TRBD1 agrees at 9 bases. Per the germline V gene, CDR1 is SGHRS and CDR2 is YFSETQ. Trimming at V came to 1 base and at J to 4 bases, leaving 11 bases not matched to a gene. CDR3 size: 17 residues. CDR3: CASSLWGTGSLGTEAFF. For the CDR3, the DNA is TGCGCCAGCAGCTTGTGGGGGACAGGGTCCCTGGGCACTGAAGCTTTCTTT.

The chain has TRBV5-1 and TRBJ1-2, with 9 positions matching TRBD1. This CDR3 comprises 16 residues. Germline loops: CDR1 SGHRS, CDR2 YFSETQ. V shed 2 bases and J 3 bases; nucleotides not matched to a gene: 8. In DNA, the CDR3 is TGCGCCAGCAGCTTATCACCGGGACAGGGAGACTATGGCTACACCTTC. Translated: CASSLSPGQGDYGYTF.

The chain employs TRBV19 and TRBJ2-2; 10 bases are a match to TRBD1. V lost 5 bases, J lost 4 bases, and 7 bases stayed unmatched. The germline V gene encodes CDR1 LNHDA and CDR2 SQIVND (reference sequence). This CDR3 is 16 amino acids long. The CDR3 sequence is CASSALGTGVTGELFF. CDR3 nucleotides: TGTGCCAGTAGTGCGTTGGGGACAGGGGTCACCGGGGAGCTGTTTTTT.

This clone was detected once. The rearrangement joins TRBV4-3 to TRBJ2-7; weak D call: TRBD1 (6 bases). CDR3 size: 16 residues. Germline V CDR1 and CDR2: LGHNA, YSLEER. V lost 4 bases to trimming and J lost 4 bases, with 20 bases between them. The chain's CDR3 is CASSRGEGQPTYEQYF. The CDR3 DNA follows: TGCGCCAGCAGCCGAGGGGAAGGACAGCCAACTTACGAGCAGTACTTC.

The CDR3 here is CASSLPGTYNEQFF. The CDR3 DNA reads TGTGCCAGCAGTTTACCGGGAACCTACAATGAGCAGTTCTTC. The chain is built from TRBV28 and TRBJ2-1; TRBD2 might be the D (5 bases). The CDR3 runs 14 residues. Trimming left V 2 bases short and J 2 bases short, with 7 bases between. Per the germline V gene, CDR1 is MDHEN and CDR2 is SYDVKM. Supplemented by reference TRBV28 and TRBJ2-1, the full variable domain reads DVKVTQSSRYLVKRTGEKVFLECVQDMDHENMFWYRQDPGLGLRLIYFSYDVKMKEKGDIPEGYSVSREKKERFSLILESASTNQTSMYLCASSLPGTYNEQFFGPGTRLTVL.

This rearrangement joins TRBV28 to TRBJ2-3; 8 positions match TRBD1. The germline V gene has CDR1 MDHEN and CDR2 SYDVKM. The V gene end was trimmed by 6 bases and the J gene end by 2 bases; junction bases not matched to a gene: 13. The CDR3 sequence is 17 residues long. The CDR3 sequence is CASRGTGIDPTTDTQYF. The CDR3 DNA reads TGTGCCAGCAGGGGGACAGGTATTGATCCAACCACAGATACGCAGTATTTT. Full variable domain (missing parts from reference TRBV28 and TRBJ2-3): DVKVTQSSRYLVKRTGEKVFLECVQDMDHENMFWYRQDPGLGLRLIYFSYDVKMKEKGDIPEGYSVSREKKERFSLILESASTNQTSMYLCASRGTGIDPTTDTQYFGPGTRLTVL.

This clone was detected once. The chain carries TRBV9 and TRBJ2-1; TRBD1 matches 9 bases. V dropped 0 bases and J dropped 4; count of bases not matched to a gene: 5. This CDR3 is built from 16 residues. Germline V gives CDR1 SGDLS, CDR2 YYNGEE. This chain's CDR3 is CASSVAYRGRYNEQFF. The CDR3 nucleotides read TGTGCCAGCAGCGTAGCGTACAGGGGGCGATACAATGAGCAGTTCTTC.

Only one count was recorded for this clone. The chain is built from TRBV7-2 and TRBJ2-5; a possible D gene is TRBD2 (6 bases). With 1 base removed from V and 8 bases from J, the gap between germline ends came to 8 bases. Looked up from germline, CDR1 is SGHTA and CDR2 is FQGNSA. CDR3 length: 12 amino acids. CDR3: CASSLGRGTQYF. As DNA, the CDR3 is TGTGCCAGCAGCTTAGGGAGGGGCACCCAGTACTTC.

The J gene is TRBJ2-5, the V gene TRBV18; D possibly corresponds to TRBD2 (6 bases). The V and J ends lost 3 bases and 4 bases respectively, with 12 bases between them. The CDR3 contains 14 residues. The germline V gene has CDR1 KGHSH and CDR2 LQKENI. CDR3 coding DNA: TGTGCCAGCTCACCGGACTATTCTCTAGAGACCCAGTACTTC. It is translated as CASSPDYSLETQYF.

The chain recombines TRBV27 with TRBJ2-7; TRBD1 is a possible D gene (6 bases). The germline V gene has CDR1 MNHEY and CDR2 SMNVEV (reference sequence). V lost 4 bases and J lost 3, with 13 bases in between. The CDR3 totals 14 residues. The CDR3 sequence: CASSSYGQSYEQYF. In nucleotides, the CDR3 is TGTGCCAGCAGTTCATATGGACAGAGCTACGAGCAGTACTTC.

This clone was detected once. CDR3: CATSRDRQGARNQPQHF. The CDR3, as DNA: TGTGCCACCAGCAGAGATCGACAGGGGGCTCGGAATCAGCCCCAGCATTTT. J is TRBJ1-5 and V is TRBV15; 10 bases fit TRBD1. CDR3 length: 17 amino acids. CDR1 is LNHNV and CDR2 is YYDKDF in the germline V gene (reference sequence). J gave up 4 bases and V 0 bases, and 6 bases lay outside the gene matches.

The chain couples TRBV4-2 to TRBJ1-2; D not certain. Germline CDR1 is LGHNA and CDR2 is YNFKEQ. V shed 0 bases and J shed 5 bases, with 13 bases lying between them. The CDR3 sequence is 15 residues long. DNA of the CDR3: TGTGCCAGCAGCCAAGAGTCCCCACTGCTATATGGCTACACCTTC. Protein sequence: CASSQESPLLYGYTF.

The rearrangement joins TRBV19 to TRBJ2-7, with TRBD2 matching over 8 bases. Germline V gene sequence: CDR1 LNHDA, CDR2 SQIVND (reference sequence). With 7 bases clipped from V and 3 bases from J, the junction kept 11 bases outside the gene matches. This CDR3 is built from 15 residues. In DNA form, the CDR3 reads TGTGCCAGTACCTCCTCTCCCGGGACTAGCTACGAGCAGTACTTC. Its protein is CASTSSPGTSYEQYF.

This chain links TRBV5-4 with TRBJ1-1, with D perhaps matching TRBD1 (5 bases). Germline V lookup: CDR1 SGHNT, CDR2 YYREEE (reference sequence). The CDR3 totals 13 residues. Trimming took off 2 bases at V and 3 bases at J, with 8 bases between the two ends. Written as DNA, the CDR3 is TGTGCCAGCAGCTTAGGAGGGGACACTGAAGCTTTCTTT. It is translated as CASSLGGDTEAFF. Full variable domain (rest looked up from reference TRBV5-4 and TRBJ1-1): ETGVTQSPTHLIKTRGQQVTLRCSSQSGHNTVSWYQQALGQGPQFIFQYYREEENGRGNFPPRFSGLQFPNYSSELNVNALELDDSALYLCASSLGGDTEAFFGQGTRLTVV.

The chain employs TRBV25-1 and TRBJ1-2; D may be TRBD1 (6 bases). The V end was cut by 4 bases, the J end by 3 bases, with 12 bases between. CDR1 and CDR2 from the germline V gene are MGHDK and SYGVNS. This CDR3 has 14 amino acids. CDR3 loop: CASSAVGQYYGYTF. The CDR3 nucleotides are TGTGCCAGCAGTGCGGTCGGACAGTACTATGGCTACACCTTC.

The chain links TRBV7-9 to TRBJ1-2; D gene uncertain. The CDR3 consists of 16 residues. Between the trimmed V and J ends, which lost 2 bases and 0 bases, there was a span of 13 bases. Germline V CDR1 and CDR2: SEHNR, FQNEAQ (reference sequence). CDR3 residues: CASSLPLTIPNYGYTF. CDR3 in DNA: TGTGCCAGCAGCTTACCTCTCACTATCCCTAACTATGGCTACACCTTC. The full variable domain, its missing parts supplied by reference TRBV7-9 and TRBJ1-2, is DTGVSQNPRHKITKRGQNVTFRCDPISEHNRLYWYRQTLGQGPEFLTYFQNEAQLEKSRLLSDRFSAERPKGSFSTLEIQRTEQGDSAMYLCASSLPLTIPNYGYTFGSGTRLTVV.

The rearrangement joins TRBV4-1 to TRBJ1-2; D is unclear. CDR1 and CDR2 (germline): MGHRA, YSYEKL. This CDR3 is 16 amino acids long. Trimming removed 0 bases from V and 4 bases from J, with 15 bases in between. CDR3 sequence reads: CASSQDQPPAGYGYTF. The CDR3 DNA reads TGCGCCAGCAGCCAAGATCAACCCCCGGCAGGCTATGGCTACACCTTC.

The chain employs TRBV2 and TRBJ1-1; weak D call: TRBD1 (5 bases). Germline CDR1 SNHLY, CDR2 FYNNEI. The CDR3 contains 13 residues. Deletions cut 6 bases from V and 1 base from J, with 9 bases between. The CDR3 sequence: CASSAQGNTEAFF. The CDR3, as DNA: TGTGCCAGCAGCGCCCAGGGGAACACTGAAGCTTTCTTT.

V and J are TRBV2 and TRBJ2-7; 10 nucleotides match TRBD1. From germline, CDR1 is SNHLY and CDR2 FYNNEI. Trimming removed 4 bases from V and 5 bases from J; junction bases left unmatched: 5. This CDR3 has 14 amino acids. The DNA for the CDR3 is TGTGCCAGCAGTGGTGTGACAGGGGGCGACGAGCAGTACTTC. It yields the protein CASSGVTGGDEQYF.

This sequence joins TRBV5-1 and TRBJ2-5; TRBD2 matches 10 bases. This CDR3 comprises 14 residues. V gave up 1 base and J gave up 5 bases; unmatched junction bases: 2. Per the germline V gene, CDR1 is SGHRS and CDR2 is YFSETQ. The CDR3 sequence: CASSLTSGTETQYF. The CDR3 DNA reads as TGCGCCAGCAGCTTGACTAGCGGGACGGAGACCCAGTACTTC. Full variable domain (missing parts from reference TRBV5-1 and TRBJ2-5): KAGVTQTPRYLIKTRGQQVTLSCSPISGHRSVSWYQQTPGQGLQFLFEYFSETQRNKGNFPGRFSGRQFSNSRSEMNVSTLELGDSALYLCASSLTSGTETQYFGPGTRLLVL.